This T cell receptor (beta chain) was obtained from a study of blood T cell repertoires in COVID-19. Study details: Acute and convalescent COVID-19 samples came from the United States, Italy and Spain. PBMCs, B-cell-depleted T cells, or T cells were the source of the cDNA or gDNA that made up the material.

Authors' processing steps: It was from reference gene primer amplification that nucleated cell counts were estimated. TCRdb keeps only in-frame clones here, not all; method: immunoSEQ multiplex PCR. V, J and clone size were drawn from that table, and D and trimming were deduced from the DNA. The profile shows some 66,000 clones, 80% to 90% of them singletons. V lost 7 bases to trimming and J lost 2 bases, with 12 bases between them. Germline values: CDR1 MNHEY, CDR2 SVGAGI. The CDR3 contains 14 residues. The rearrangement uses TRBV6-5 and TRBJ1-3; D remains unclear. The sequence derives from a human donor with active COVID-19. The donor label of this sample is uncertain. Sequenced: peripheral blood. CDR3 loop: CASIVPGTGNTIYF. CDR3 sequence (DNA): TGTGCCAGCATTGTACCGGGTACTGGAAACACCATATATTTT.